Listed below are T cell receptor beta chains from one sample, sequenced in a study of T-cell reconstitution after alpha-beta-depleted transplantation in children. MiXCR, run by TCRdb on the PCR reads, gives a single entry per CDR3 protein. The sample includes about 310,000 distinct CDR3 sequences, 20% to 30% of them seen just once. Specimen: PBMCs, mostly from graft donor cells, collected 180 days after TCRalphabeta/CD19-depleted stem cell transplant. Receptors originate from a male patient younger than 18 who had a stem cell transplant for acute lymphoblastic leukemia, so the T cells may come from the graft donor. Each CDR3 is given with its conserved first and last residue. The order of the fields is V gene, clone size, CDR3 protein. Clone size is not always given. Where it is, it says once, few, many or a class for expanded clones.

>TRBV6-5|.
CASSYSIHALHYEQYF
>TRBV5-1|few
CASSLVSGAGKNEQFF
>TRBV27|few
CASSPYQRGANYGYTF
>TRBV5-1|few
CASSEGARDKRKLFF
>TRBV5-1|.
CASSTGANTEAFF
>TRBV20-1|few
CSAAGLLFSYEQYF
>TRBV27|.
CASSLGLSVYEQYF
>TRBV12-3/TRBV12-4|.
CASTSPLAGGRNEQFF
>TRBV4-1|.
CASSHREPGDNEQFF
>TRBV7-3|.
CASSLIGTSGRAAEQFF
>TRBV18|.
CASSLLTGLETQYF
>TRBV7-9|.
CASSQQDRAYEQYF
>TRBV2|.
CASSGAGGVYAYEQYF
>TRBV20-1|few
CSARDPGLAGAREQYF
>TRBV7-3|.
CASSSRDRGRVTGNTIYF
>TRBV27|.
CASRERAQGVFEQYF
>TRBV20-1|.
CSGTDTQYF
>TRBV29-1|few
CSVWASGSHEQYF
>TRBV10-3|few
CAISESGGPSSYEQYF
>TRBV12-3/TRBV12-4|.
CASSLVLGEHGYTF
>TRBV6-4|.
CASRGDREETQYF
>TRBV6-5|.
CASSYSRGLPLNYGYTF
>TRBV10-3|.
CAIKDLDAPAGTQYF
>TRBV7-2|.
CASSLTDLLNEQYF
>TRBV7-3|.
CASSLIGGSETQYF
>TRBV4-3|few
CASSRRRYSGRHNEQFF
>TRBV7-2|.
CASSLARAGPLNTEAFF
>TRBV2|few
CASSEVGTTHTDTQYF
>TRBV5-1|.
CASSPEPPVREGRAQYF
>TRBV11-2|.
CASSLWGDTLYSNQPQHF
>TRBV7-3|few
CASSLTTLSYEQYF
>TRBV2|.
CASSDRGSNTEAFF
>TRBV29-1|.
CSVEGQWGAYEQYF
>TRBV5-1|.
CASSLVTNQPQHF
>TRBV6-5|few
CASSYSRTSGRDTQYF
>TRBV9|.
CASSDRTGGSYEQSF
>TRBV5-6|.
CASSSETGQTEAFF
>TRBV5-1|.
CASRASSGSYEQYF
>TRBV25-1|few
CASSEDGLAFSYEQYF
>TRBV14|.
CASSQGGTPNSPLHF
>TRBV7-9|.
CASSPRGVQGAKTQYF
>TRBV15|.
CATSRDPETGPNEKLFF
>TRBV5-1|many
CASSDGGYNEQFF
>TRBV15|few
CATGGGSSYNEQFF
>TRBV30|many
CAWSVRGQSQYF
>TRBV5-1|.
CASSGGRQETQYF
>TRBV4-1|.
CASSQPSSGRKHEQYF
>TRBV7-2|.
CANGDWSQWDTQYF
>TRBV7-9|few
CASSLATGTLSYEQYF
>TRBV11-2|few
CASSSPRRVYEQYF
>TRBV5-6|few
CASSLTVPSPHF
>TRBV5-1|.
CASSSLQRLGATDTQYF
>TRBV11-2|.
CASTGTSFSYEQYF
>TRBV29-1|many
CSVGSGHEQYF
>TRBV18|few
CASSPRGYGYTF
>TRBV7-3|few
CASSSQATDTQYF
>TRBV6-5|few
CASSYWGLTDTQYF
>TRBV5-6|.
CASSWAGLNNEQFF
>TRBV24-1|few
CATSDLFSSSQETQYF
>TRBV6-5|.
CASSFFGTDTQYF